One sample yielded the 24 T cell receptor beta chains listed below, sequenced in a study of blood T cell repertoires in COVID-19. Clones were sequenced by immunoSEQ multiplex PCR, and TCRdb holds only the in-frame ones, with some missing. The sample lists about 200,000 clones; approximately 80% were seen once. Sequenced: peripheral blood. Receptors were obtained from a man in his forties or fifties with acute or convalescent COVID-19.

This chain joins TRBV20-1 and TRBJ2-2; 8 nucleotides align to TRBD2. This CDR3 contains 15 residues. Germline V gene sequence: CDR1 DFQATT, CDR2 SNEGSKA (reference sequence). V was pared by 3 bases and J by 7 bases, with 10 bases of the junction left unmatched. CDR3 region: CSASPSGSLGGELFF. The CDR3, as DNA: TGCAGTGCTAGTCCGAGCGGGAGCCTTGGCGGGGAGCTGTTTTTT.

The CDR3 reads CASSEGLRYGYTF. The CDR3 nucleotides are TGTGCCAGCAGTGAAGGACTGCGCTATGGCTACACCTTC. The rearrangement links TRBV6-1 to TRBJ1-2; no clear D gene. CDR3 length: 13 amino acids. CDR1 and CDR2 (germline): MNHNS, SASEGT. V lost 1 base and J lost 4, with 7 bases in between.

The chain uses TRBV5-6 and TRBJ2-1, with 9 bases that match TRBD1. CDR3 length: 15 amino acids. Germline V gene data show CDR1 as SGHDT and CDR2 as YYEEEE. With V trimmed by 2 bases and J by 15 bases, 15 bases remained unmatched. The CDR3 DNA follows: TGTGCCAGCAGCTTTCCCGGGACAGGGTTATCCCTGGTGTTCTTC. The encoded protein is CASSFPGTGLSLVFF.

This chain uses TRBV5-1 with TRBJ2-7; maybe TRBD1 (6 bases). Germline V gene sequence: CDR1 SGHRS, CDR2 YFSETQ. V lost 0 bases to trimming and J lost 3 bases, with 10 bases between them. This CDR3 spans 14 amino acids. The DNA for the CDR3 is TGCGCCAGCAGCTTGGAGGCCAGGGGCTACGAGCAGTACTTC. It encodes CASSLEARGYEQYF.

The rearrangement uses TRBV7-6 and TRBJ2-7; 13 bases fit TRBD2. The CDR3 extends over 14 amino acids. After removal of 5 bases from V and 5 bases from J, the junction contained 3 bases not matched to a gene. Per the germline V gene, CDR1 is SGHVS and CDR2 is FNYEAQ. CDR3 sequence reads: CASSVGLAGHEQYF. The DNA for the CDR3 is TGTGCCAGCAGCGTGGGACTAGCGGGACACGAGCAGTACTTC.

The V gene is TRBV24-1, the J gene TRBJ2-1; D remains unclear. This CDR3 is built from 14 residues. V gave up 7 bases and J gave up 7 bases, with 16 bases separating them. Germline V gene lookup returns CDR1 KGHDR and CDR2 SFDVKD. CDR3 coding DNA: TGTGCCACCAGCTCGGGTAGTCCTACAAATGAGCAGTTCTTC. Amino acid sequence: CATSSGSPTNEQFF.

The chain combines TRBV5-4 with TRBJ2-1; 9 bases are a match to TRBD1. The germline gives CDR1 SGHNT, CDR2 YYREEE (reference sequence). Trimming at V came to 4 bases and at J to 3 bases, leaving 20 bases not matched to a gene. There are 20 residues in the CDR3. CDR3 loop: CASSDGPGQGSVGGYNEQFF. The CDR3 DNA is TGTGCCAGCAGCGACGGTCCGGGACAGGGTTCGGTTGGGGGCTACAATGAGCAGTTCTTC.

The rearrangement uses TRBV30 and TRBJ2-7; unclear D gene. Germline lookup yields CDR1 GTSNPN and CDR2 SVGIG (reference sequence). The CDR3 runs 13 residues. V lost 4 bases and J 3 bases, leaving 13 bases between the germline ends. The CDR3 here is CAWKRSRNYEQYF. For the CDR3, the DNA is TGTGCCTGGAAGCGCAGCCGTAACTACGAGCAGTACTTC.

The CDR3 reads CASSAGPGQGDEKLFF. Here the CDR3 DNA reads TGTGCCAGCAGTGCGGGTCCGGGACAGGGAGATGAAAAACTGTTTTTT. This chain links TRBV6-1 with TRBJ1-4; 9 nucleotides match TRBD1. The CDR3 loop spans 16 amino acids. CDR1 is MNHNS and CDR2 is SASEGT in the germline V gene. V was clipped by 4 bases and J by 6 bases; unmatched bases: 9.

V usage is TRBV5-1 and J usage is TRBJ2-7, with 7 bases identical to TRBD1. Germline lookup yields CDR1 SGHRS and CDR2 YFSETQ. Trimming took 0 bases from V and 4 from J; bases not matched to a gene: 10. This CDR3 is 16 amino acids long. This CDR3 reads CASSLGIGQEGYEQYF. CDR3 sequence (DNA): TGCGCCAGCAGCTTGGGTATTGGACAGGAAGGGTACGAGCAGTACTTC.

The V call is TRBV15, the J call TRBJ1-1; D is possibly TRBD1 (5 bases). Germline loops: CDR1 LNHNV, CDR2 YYDKDF (reference sequence). V dropped 1 base and J dropped 0 bases, with 9 bases sitting between them. This CDR3 comprises 15 residues. Here the CDR3 DNA reads TGTGCCACCAGCAGAGTCTCGGGGGTGAACACTGAAGCTTTCTTT. The encoded protein is CATSRVSGVNTEAFF.

The chain is built from TRBV2 and TRBJ1-6; D unclear. V was trimmed by 6 bases and J by 2 bases, leaving 14 bases between them. CDR1 is SNHLY and CDR2 is FYNNEI in the germline V gene. The CDR3 sequence is 16 residues long. The CDR3 nucleotides are TGTGCCAGCAGCCCCATCGGAGGAGCCTATAATTCACCCCTCCACTTT. Translating gives CASSPIGGAYNSPLHF.

J is TRBJ2-1 and V is TRBV4-3; TRBD2 agrees at 7 bases. Germline V CDR1 and CDR2: LGHNA, YSLEER. The V gene end was trimmed by 3 bases and the J gene end by 5 bases; junction bases not matched to a gene: 4. This CDR3 is 14 amino acids long. CDR3 region: CASSQVLADNEQFF. CDR3 DNA: TGCGCCAGCAGCCAGGTTCTAGCGGACAATGAGCAGTTCTTC.

V and J are TRBV11-2 and TRBJ1-1; D remains unclear. This CDR3 is built from 16 residues. Germline V lookup: CDR1 SGHAT, CDR2 FQNNGV. V gave up 3 bases and J gave up 1 base, with 15 bases separating them. The CDR3 DNA reads TGTGCCAGCAGCTTTTATGCCCGGAGTGAGAACACTGAAGCTTTCTTT. It is translated as CASSFYARSENTEAFF.

The J gene is TRBJ1-2, the V gene TRBV5-1; D possibly corresponds to TRBD1 (6 bases). The germline V gene has CDR1 SGHRS and CDR2 YFSETQ. V dropped 4 bases and J dropped 5 bases, with 15 bases sitting between them. The CDR3 spans 14 residues. CDR3 coding DNA: TGCGCCAGCAGCCCCGGAGAGGGGGTATATGGCTACACCTTC. Amino acid sequence: CASSPGEGVYGYTF.

The J gene is TRBJ2-3, the V gene TRBV18; D is unclear. The CDR3 consists of 12 residues. The ends were cut back, 3 bases at V and 5 bases at J, with 6 bases in the middle. Looked up from germline, CDR1 is KGHSH and CDR2 is LQKENI. The CDR3 sequence is CASSPPQDTQYF. Written as DNA, the CDR3 is TGTGCCAGCTCACCCCCCCAAGATACGCAGTATTTT.

The V call is TRBV19, the J call TRBJ1-1; 7 bases line up with TRBD1. CDR1 and CDR2 (germline): LNHDA, SQIVND (reference sequence). J gave up 6 bases and V 5 bases, and 18 bases lay outside the gene matches. The CDR3 runs 17 residues. CDR3 DNA sequence: TGTGCCAGTAGTGGGTATTTCGGGACAGAGAAAACCCCTGAAGCTTTCTTT. This encodes CASSGYFGTEKTPEAFF.

The genes are TRBV7-2 and TRBJ1-3, with D maybe TRBD1 (5 bases). Germline loops: CDR1 SGHTA, CDR2 FQGNSA. V was clipped by 3 bases and J by 0 bases, with 6 bases between them. The CDR3 is 14 amino acids. The CDR3 DNA follows: TGTGCCAGCAGCTTCACAGGCTCTGGAAACACCATATATTTT. Its translation: CASSFTGSGNTIYF.

The J gene is TRBJ1-1, the V gene TRBV19; D remains ambiguous. Germline V CDR1 and CDR2: LNHDA, SQIVND (reference sequence). The CDR3 covers 13 residues. V was shortened by 8 bases and J by 7 bases, with 17 bases between the two germline ends. In DNA, the CDR3 is TGTGCCAGTGAGGGAAGTTTTGGGGATGAAGCTTTCTTT. It codes for CASEGSFGDEAFF.

This clone showed up just a few times. This chain links TRBV18 with TRBJ1-2, with TRBD1 matching over 10 bases. The CDR3 contains 16 residues. Germline V lookup: CDR1 KGHSH, CDR2 LQKENI. V lost 4 bases to trimming and J lost 0 bases; unmatched junction nucleotides: 5. Here the CDR3 DNA reads TGTGCCAGCTCACGGGGACAGGGGACGACTAACTATGGCTACACCTTC. It specifies CASSRGQGTTNYGYTF. The full variable domain, in which reference TRBV18 and TRBJ1-2 provide the parts outside the CDR3, is NAGVMQNPRHLVRRRGQEARLRCSPMKGHSHVYWYRQLPEEGLKFMVYLQKENIIDESGMPKERFSAEFPKEGPSILRIQQVVRGDSAAYFCASSRGQGTTNYGYTFGSGTRLTVV.

Remarks on this clone: The sample contains more than one DNA sequence encoding this CDR3. This chain joins TRBV19 and TRBJ1-1; TRBD1 matches 7 bases. Trimming at V came to 6 bases and at J to 1 base, leaving 2 bases not matched to a gene. Germline values: CDR1 LNHDA, CDR2 SQIVND (reference sequence). The CDR3 has 13 residues. CDR3 residues: CASRRTGNTEAFF. DNA of the CDR3: TGTGCCAGTAGAAGGACAGGGAACACTGAAGCTTTCTTT.

This clone was recorded many times. The rearrangement links TRBV5-6 to TRBJ2-7; tentative D call: TRBD1 (6 bases). CDR1 is SGHDT and CDR2 is YYEEEE in the germline V gene. The CDR3 covers 14 residues. Trimming cost V 4 bases and J 4 bases, with 15 bases left between them. CDR3 DNA: TGTGCCAGCAGCCAGACGGGACACATTTACGAGCAGTACTTC. Its protein product is CASSQTGHIYEQYF. The full variable domain, completed using reference TRBV5-6 and TRBJ2-7, is DAGVTQSPTHLIKTRGQQVTLRCSPKSGHDTVSWYQQALGQGPQFIFQYYEEEERQRGNFPDRFSGHQFPNYSSELNVNALLLGDSALYLCASSQTGHIYEQYFGPGTRLTVT.

The rearrangement links TRBV7-2 to TRBJ2-7; D call uncertain. V was shortened by 1 base and J by 2 bases, with 12 bases between the two germline ends. CDR1 is SGHTA, CDR2 FQGNSA, per germline. There are 15 residues in the CDR3. This chain's CDR3 is CASSLENILAYEQYF. The CDR3 DNA reads as TGTGCCAGCAGCTTAGAGAATATCTTAGCCTACGAGCAGTACTTC.

This clone was observed a single time. Other DNA sequences within the sample encode an identical CDR3. This chain connects TRBV3-1 (or the pseudogene TRBV3-2) to TRBJ1-1, with D uncertain. Trimming took 1 base from V and 4 from J, leaving 10 bases between them. The CDR3 extends over 14 amino acids. The germline V gene has CDR1 LGHDT and CDR2 YNNKEL (reference sequence). CDR3 nucleotide sequence: TGTGCCAGCAGCCAAGGTCCGCGGGGCACTGAAGCTTTCTTT. Protein: CASSQGPRGTEAFF.